A single sample is the source of the 17 T cell receptor beta chains below, sequenced in a study of CD8+CD57+ T cells in acquired aplastic anemia. Template material for TCR beta VDJ and CDR3 profiling consisted of genomic DNA. TCRdb reprocessed the reads via MiXCR and lists one record per CDR3 protein. The data hold about 130,000 distinct CDR3 sequences, with around 48% observed a single time. Sequencing was carried out using sorted CD4+, CD8+, or CD8+CD57+ T cells (not recorded which) from PBMCs. All receptors derive from a human donor in good health, serving as a control.

This clonotype was seen a few times. The rearrangement joins TRBV9 to TRBJ1-5; the D is unclear. Germline-derived CDR1 and CDR2 are SGDLS and YYNGEE. V was shortened by 0 bases and J by 7 bases, with 5 bases between the two germline ends. The CDR3 runs 12 residues. The CDR3 region has the DNA TGTGCCAGCAGCGTAGCTCACCAGCCCCAGCATTTT. This sequence encodes CASSVAHQPQHF.

This clonotype was observed many times. The chain is built from TRBV27 and TRBJ2-7, with D perhaps TRBD1 (6 bases). V was cut by 4 bases and J by 5 bases, with 12 bases left in between. CDR1 is MNHEY and CDR2 is SMNVEV in the germline V gene (reference sequence). The CDR3 loop spans 13 amino acids. The CDR3 region is CASSSNRVHEQYF. In DNA form, the CDR3 reads TGTGCCAGCAGTTCCAACAGGGTCCACGAGCAGTACTTC.

The chain couples TRBV19 to TRBJ1-2, with no clear D. Germline V CDR1 and CDR2: LNHDA, SQIVND (reference sequence). Trimming took 3 bases from V and 4 from J, leaving 6 bases between them. The CDR3 is 12 residues long. The CDR3 sequence is CASSMEAYGYTF. The CDR3, as DNA: TGTGCCAGTAGTATGGAAGCCTATGGCTACACCTTC.

In its sample, this clonotype was seen many times. The rearrangement links TRBV25-1 to TRBJ2-1; D uncertain. V lost 6 bases and J 5 bases, leaving 20 bases between the germline ends. The CDR3 loop spans 16 amino acids. Germline-derived CDR1 and CDR2 are MGHDK and SYGVNS. The CDR3 here is CASSSFERAPDNEQFF. The DNA for the CDR3 is TGTGCCAGCAGCTCCTTCGAGCGAGCCCCGGACAATGAGCAGTTCTTC.

This clonotype was counted at least ten times. The CDR3 region is CASSVGEGSYEQYF. The CDR3 bases are TGTGCCAGCAGCGTAGGAGAGGGATCCTACGAGCAGTACTTC. J is TRBJ2-7 and V is TRBV9; D perhaps matches TRBD2 (5 bases). There are 14 residues in the CDR3. Germline V gives CDR1 SGDLS, CDR2 YYNGEE. V was cut by 0 bases and J by 1 base, with 8 bases left in between.

This clonotype was picked up a small number of times. The rearrangement links TRBV6-5 to TRBJ1-2; D uncertain. With 2 bases removed from V and 1 base from J, the gap between germline ends came to 2 bases. Germline-derived CDR1 and CDR2 are MNHEY and SVGAGI. CDR3 size: 12 residues. The CDR3, as DNA: TGTGCCAGCAGTTACGATAACTATGGCTACACCTTC. Its translation is CASSYDNYGYTF.

The V gene is TRBV11-2, the J gene TRBJ1-2, with 7 nucleotides matching TRBD1. This CDR3 spans 16 amino acids. Germline CDR1 reads SGHAT; CDR2 reads FQNNGV. With 4 bases clipped from V and 5 bases from J, the junction kept 13 bases outside the gene matches. This CDR3 reads CASSYLPGTDVYGYTF. DNA of the CDR3: TGTGCCAGCAGCTACCTGCCGGGGACAGACGTATATGGCTACACCTTC.

The CDR3 loop reads CATGQGGTGELFF. The CDR3 nucleotides are TGTGCCACCGGACAGGGAGGGACCGGGGAGCTGTTTTTT. The V call is TRBV24-1, the J call TRBJ2-2; TRBD1 might be the D (8 bases). Trimming removed 9 bases from V and 5 bases from J, with 12 bases in between. In germline, CDR1 is KGHDR, CDR2 SFDVKD. The CDR3 consists of 13 residues.

Ten or more counts support this clonotype. The chain employs TRBV6-5 and TRBJ1-2; D unresolved. Looked up from germline, CDR1 is MNHEY and CDR2 is SVGAGI. Trimming took 5 bases from V and 1 from J, leaving 20 bases between them. This CDR3 comprises 17 residues. CDR3 nucleotide sequence: TGTGCCAGCAGTCTGAGCTCACCGGGCCAAATTAACTATGGCTACACCTTC. This sequence encodes CASSLSSPGQINYGYTF.

The V and J genes are TRBV5-1 and TRBJ1-2; 11 nucleotides match TRBD1. Looked up from germline, CDR1 is SGHRS and CDR2 is YFSETQ. The CDR3 consists of 14 residues. With V trimmed by 0 bases and J by 7 bases, 2 bases remained unmatched. CDR3 in DNA: TGCGCCAGCAGCTTGGCAGGGACAGGGGGTGGCTACACCTTC. Protein product: CASSLAGTGGGYTF.

This chain connects TRBV10-3 to TRBJ2-7; TRBD1 matches 7 bases. The J segment lost 4 bases and the V segment lost 8 bases, leaving 8 bases of the junction unmatched. The CDR3 runs 13 residues. Germline loops: CDR1 ENHRY, CDR2 SYGVKD. This CDR3 is CAILRGRGYEQYV. CDR3 DNA sequence: TGTGCCATCCTTAGGGGGCGCGGGTACGAGCAGTACGTC.

In its sample, this clonotype was seen many times. The chain links TRBV9 to TRBJ1-2; TRBD1 aligns across 7 bases. Unmatched junction bases numbered 11, after V lost 5 bases and J lost 1 base. From germline, CDR1 is SGDLS and CDR2 YYNGEE. The CDR3 covers 16 residues. The CDR3 DNA sequence: TGTGCCAGCAGAGCAACTACGACAGGGAGTAACTATGGCTACACCTTC. It encodes CASRATTTGSNYGYTF.

This clonotype was detected only a few times. The rearrangement links TRBV6-1 to TRBJ1-5; 7 bases match TRBD1. Germline V CDR1 and CDR2: MNHNS, SASEGT. The CDR3 runs to 12 residues. J was trimmed by 6 bases and V by 9 bases; bases with no gene match: 5. The CDR3 loop reads CASHTGAQPQHF. The CDR3 region has the DNA TGTGCCAGTCATACAGGGGCTCAGCCCCAGCATTTT.

The genes are TRBV4-2 and TRBJ2-1; 9 bases line up with TRBD1. CDR1 and CDR2 from the germline V gene are LGHNA and YNFKEQ. This CDR3 contains 16 residues. The V gene end was trimmed by 4 bases and the J gene end by 5 bases; junction bases not matched to a gene: 9. CDR3 sequence (DNA): TGTGCCAGCAGCCCGGCGTGGACAGGGGTGAACAATGAGCAGTTCTTC. This encodes CASSPAWTGVNNEQFF.

V gene TRBV14 combines with J gene TRBJ2-5; 11 bases fit TRBD1. V lost 3 bases and J lost 7; bases outside the gene matches: 4. The CDR3 length is 14 residues. Germline V CDR1 and CDR2: SGHDN, FVKESK. CDR3 sequence reads: CASSHGTGGVTQYF. CDR3 DNA sequence: TGTGCCAGCAGCCACGGGACAGGGGGTGTGACCCAGTACTTC.

This clonotype was seen a few times. It may be a read error: a sequence one base away is much more abundant. This chain joins TRBV18 and TRBJ2-5; D not resolved. Germline CDR1 KGHSH, CDR2 LQKENI. Trimming took off 3 bases at V and 0 bases at J, with 8 bases between the two ends. The CDR3 runs to 14 residues. The CDR3 DNA follows: TGTGCCAGCTCACCCAACCCGTACCAAGAGACCCAGTACTTC. It codes for CASSPNPYQETQYF.

This clonotype occurred many times. J is TRBJ1-5 and V is TRBV6-5, with D maybe TRBD1 (5 bases). Germline CDR1 reads MNHEY; CDR2 reads SVGAGI. V lost 4 bases and J 4 bases, leaving 14 bases between the germline ends. This CDR3 has 15 residues. CDR3 DNA: TGTGCCAGCAGTTCCAGGGTAGGCGGGAATCAGCCCCAGCATTTT. It translates to CASSSRVGGNQPQHF.